Listed here are 7 T cell receptor beta chains from one sample, sequenced in a study of blood T cell repertoires in COVID-19. The repertoire was sequenced with immunoSEQ multiplex PCR; TCRdb's copy has only in-frame clones and lacks some. The data contain 150,000 to 200,000 clones, 80% of them singletons. The sample consisted of peripheral blood. The receptors originated from a man aged 55 to 69 with acute or convalescent COVID-19.

This rearrangement joins TRBV6-5 to TRBJ1-2; 9 bases match TRBD1. The ends lost 6 bases at V and 6 bases at J; junction bases unmatched: 5. Germline CDR1 is MNHEY and CDR2 is SVGAGI. The CDR3 runs 13 residues. CDR3 coding DNA: TGTGCCAGCAGCCTTGACAGGGGGGATGGCTACACCTTC. This translates into CASSLDRGDGYTF.

The CDR3 DNA follows: TGTGCCAGCAGTTTTACACGTGACTATGGCTACACCTTC. Protein product: CASSFTRDYGYTF. This sequence joins TRBV12-3 or TRBV12-4 and TRBJ1-2; D unclear. Trimming took 3 bases from V and 3 from J, leaving 8 bases between them. CDR3 length equals 13 residues.

This clone occurred once. V gene TRBV7-2 combines with J gene TRBJ2-1; 7 nucleotides match TRBD2. The CDR3 contains 14 residues. J gave up 6 bases and V 5 bases, and 7 bases lay outside the gene matches. The germline V gene encodes CDR1 SGHTA and CDR2 FQGNSA. The CDR3 here is CASSRETSANEQFF. CDR3 DNA sequence: TGTGCCAGCAGCCGTGAAACTAGCGCCAATGAGCAGTTCTTC.

The V gene is TRBV6-2 or TRBV6-3, the J gene TRBJ2-1; TRBD2 agrees at 7 bases. CDR1 MNHEY and CDR2 SVGEGT come from the germline V gene. Trimming removed 2 bases from V and 14 bases from J; junction bases left unmatched: 9. This CDR3 has 13 residues. In DNA form, the CDR3 reads TGTGCCAGCAGTTACGTTCTAGCGGCTGTAGAGTTCTTC. The encoded protein is CASSYVLAAVEFF.

This clone has a handful of counts. The chain joins TRBV10-3 to TRBJ1-5; TRBD1 matches 9 bases. The CDR3 has 14 amino acids. CDR1 is ENHRY and CDR2 is SYGVKD in the germline V gene. V dropped 11 bases and J dropped 4; count of bases not matched to a gene: 9. This CDR3 is CAATGGEINQPQHF. The CDR3 DNA sequence: TGTGCCGCGACAGGGGGAGAAATTAATCAGCCCCAGCATTTT.

The V and J genes are TRBV6-5 and TRBJ2-3; D unclear. CDR3 size: 13 residues. In germline, CDR1 is MNHEY, CDR2 SVGAGI. V was trimmed by 2 bases and J by 3 bases, leaving 6 bases between them. CDR3: CASSYADTDTQYF. The CDR3 DNA is TGTGCCAGCAGTTACGCGGATACAGATACGCAGTATTTT.

The CDR3 DNA reads as TGTGCCAGCAGCTTAGCTGGGGCAGGGAACACTGAAGCTTTCTTT. Encoded protein: CASSLAGAGNTEAFF. V and J are TRBV7-2 and TRBJ1-1; D perhaps matches TRBD1 (5 bases). CDR1 and CDR2 (germline): SGHTA, FQGNSA. This CDR3 has 15 residues. Trimming left V 0 bases short and J 1 base short, with 9 bases between.